One and the same sample provided the 8 T cell receptor beta chains below, sequenced in a study of shared clonotypes between healthy human individuals. Profiling relied on immunoSEQ multiplex PCR, and the TCRdb table lists in-frame clones only, not all of them. The table lists about a million clones, 77% of them singletons. Specimen: memory CD4+ T cells from PBMCs. The subset: CD45RA-negative fraction. The source is a man aged 18 to 30 in good health. Some clones in this sample may be carry-over from other donors' samples.

This clone was counted a few times. The chain employs TRBV10-2 and TRBJ2-1; TRBD2 matches 12 bases. Germline loops: CDR1 WSHSY, CDR2 SAAADI. CDR3 length equals 17 residues. The junction had 5 bases not matched to a gene; V was cut back by 3 bases and J by 2 bases. CDR3 DNA: TGCGCCAGCAGTGAAGCCGGACTAGCGGGAACCTACAATGAGCAGTTCTTC. Amino acids: CASSEAGLAGTYNEQFF.

This clone has a single count. The chain links TRBV7-3 to TRBJ2-1; D is undetermined. The ends were cut back, 3 bases at V and 0 bases at J, with 9 bases in the middle. The germline gives CDR1 SGHTA, CDR2 FQGTGA. CDR3 length: 15 amino acids. CDR3 bases: TGTGCCAGCAGCTTCGGCCTGGGCTCCTACAATGAGCAGTTCTTC. Residues: CASSFGLGSYNEQFF.

The sample holds a few counts of this clone. Other DNA sequences in the same sample also yield this CDR3. V gene TRBV5-1 combines with J gene TRBJ2-5; unclear D gene. The CDR3 has 11 amino acids. The germline V gene has CDR1 SGHRS and CDR2 YFSETQ. The V and J ends lost 0 bases and 7 bases respectively, with 4 bases between them. The CDR3 region is CASSLGGTQYF. The DNA of the CDR3 is TGCGCCAGCAGCTTGGGAGGGACCCAGTACTTC.

V gene TRBV18 combines with J gene TRBJ2-7; 14 bases match TRBD2. With 5 bases clipped from V and 2 bases from J, the junction kept 2 bases outside the gene matches. Germline loops: CDR1 KGHSH, CDR2 LQKENI. The CDR3 covers 15 residues. This CDR3 is CASSAGLAGAYEQYF. DNA for the CDR3: TGTGCCAGCTCAGCGGGACTAGCGGGAGCCTACGAGCAGTACTTC.

In this sample, this clone turned up a few times. This sequence joins TRBV27 and TRBJ2-3; 13 positions match TRBD2. The CDR3 spans 17 residues. The junction had 9 bases not matched to a gene; V was cut back by 5 bases and J by 4 bases. Germline-derived CDR1 and CDR2 are MNHEY and SMNVEV (reference sequence). The CDR3 loop reads CASSPGGLAGEADTQYF. The CDR3 DNA follows: TGTGCCAGCAGTCCGGGCGGACTAGCGGGAGAGGCAGATACGCAGTATTTT.

The V gene is TRBV1, the J gene TRBJ2-7; no DNA check was done on the table's D call, TRBD1. TRBV1 is classified as a pseudogene. CDR3 size: 14 residues. Here the CDR3 reads CTSTTKLTGHEQYF. The CDR3 region has the DNA TGCACCAGCACCACCAAATTAACAGGGCACGAGCAGTACTTC.

This chain links TRBV2 with TRBJ1-5, with a tentative D call TRBD1 (6 bases). The CDR3 length is 14 residues. V was trimmed by 7 bases and J by 6 bases, leaving 16 bases between them. Per germline, CDR1 SNHLY and CDR2 FYNNEI. The CDR3 reads CASMEQGGRQPQHF. The DNA of the CDR3 is TGTGCCAGCATGGAACAGGGCGGTCGTCAGCCCCAGCATTTT.

The chain has TRBV6-1 and TRBJ2-7; 8 nucleotides align to TRBD2. The germline V gene encodes CDR1 MNHNS and CDR2 SASEGT. The CDR3 length is 14 residues. After removal of 4 bases from V and 2 bases from J, the junction contained 4 bases not matched to a gene. The CDR3 loop reads CASSGSGSPYEQYF. DNA of the CDR3: TGTGCCAGCAGTGGGAGCGGGAGCCCCTACGAGCAGTACTTC.